These 27 T cell receptor beta chains share one sample of origin, sequenced in a study of T cell clusters in autoimmune cytopenias. TRB amplification used 250 ng of peripheral blood genomic DNA. TRB rearrangements were amplified by touch-down multiplex PCR with mixed TRB-A/B primers. TCRdb re-called the multiplex PCR reads and gives one entry per CDR3 protein, without DNA. The sample shows some 8,100 distinct CDR3 sequences, and 20% to 25% sits with its ten largest clones. Sequencing was carried out using peripheral blood. These receptors all come from a human donor with an autoimmune cytopenia or autoimmune hepatitis (not recorded which).

This clonotype is called medium-sized based on its frequency. The chain uses TRBV6-1 and TRBJ2-1; TCRdb selects TRBD2, and the lack of DNA leaves this call unchecked. The germline V gene has CDR1 MNHNS and CDR2 SASEGT. The CDR3 has 14 residues. CDR3 amino acids: CASSGLAGYNEQFF.

The rearrangement links TRBV28 to TRBJ2-6; the TRBD1 assignment by TCRdb is unverifiable without DNA. The germline V gene has CDR1 MDHEN and CDR2 SYDVKM. The CDR3 is 12 residues long. CDR3 protein: CASQGLANVLTF.

This clonotype is deemed medium-sized by its frequency. The J gene is TRBJ1-2, the V gene TRBV19. Germline V gene lookup returns CDR1 LNHDA and CDR2 SQIVND (reference sequence). CDR3 length: 11 amino acids. This CDR3 is CASSVGSGYTF.

The gene calls are TRBV20-1 and TRBJ1-5; TCRdb designates TRBD1, a call that cannot be tested without DNA. The germline V gene encodes CDR1 DFQATT and CDR2 SNEGSKA (reference sequence). The length of the CDR3 is 19 residues. The chain's CDR3 is CSARDMSPGFGDSNQPQHF.

The chain has TRBV7-9 and TRBJ2-1; the D gene TCRdb calls, TRBD1, cannot be checked with no DNA. This CDR3 has 15 residues. CDR1 is SEHNR and CDR2 is FQNEAQ in the germline V gene (reference sequence). The CDR3 loop reads CASSGTGQGSNEQFF.

CDR3 protein: CASSLAQGYTEAFF. The V call is TRBV12-3 or TRBV12-4, the J call TRBJ1-1; TCRdb names TRBD1, which stays unverified in the absence of DNA. The CDR3 contains 14 residues.

This rearrangement joins TRBV5-4 to TRBJ1-1; with no DNA, the TCRdb D assignment of TRBD1 cannot be verified. In germline, CDR1 is SGHNT, CDR2 YYREEE (reference sequence). This CDR3 has 15 amino acids. CDR3: CASSRGGGANTEAFF.

The genes are TRBV7-9 and TRBJ2-7; TCRdb reports TRBD1, a call that lacks DNA to check it against. Germline CDR1 and CDR2: SEHNR and FQNEAQ (reference sequence). The CDR3 runs to 15 residues. CDR3 amino acids: CASRPGQGAGNEQYF.

The gene calls are TRBV20-1 and TRBJ1-1; the TCRdb D gene call, TRBD1, has no DNA to confirm it. This CDR3 has 12 residues. The germline gives CDR1 DFQATT, CDR2 SNEGSKA (reference sequence). CDR3 sequence: CRGTGQPTEAFF.

The rearrangement uses TRBV5-1 and TRBJ2-1; there is no DNA to check the TCRdb D call of TRBD2. Germline V gene lookup returns CDR1 SGHRS and CDR2 YFSETQ. The CDR3 consists of 16 residues. The chain's CDR3 is CASSLWTSGADNEQFF.

V is TRBV3-1 and J is TRBJ2-3; TCRdb lists TRBD1, though no DNA is available to test this call. In germline, CDR1 is LGHDT, CDR2 YNNKEL (reference sequence). The CDR3 covers 14 residues. The CDR3 region is CASSQNGGSDTQYF.

Judged by frequency, this clonotype is medium-sized. V gene TRBV30 combines with J gene TRBJ1-2. The germline V gene has CDR1 GTSNPN and CDR2 SVGIG (reference sequence). The CDR3 is 16 residues long. CDR3 sequence: CAWSVRSGRPAYGYTF.

This clonotype registers medium-sized by frequency. V is TRBV6-5 and J is TRBJ1-1. CDR3 length: 12 amino acids. Germline V gene lookup returns CDR1 MNHEY and CDR2 SVGAGI. The CDR3 loop is CASSRRGTEAFF.

This chain's CDR3 is CASSEDGQGNEKLFF. The gene calls are TRBV25-1 and TRBJ1-4; the D gene TCRdb calls, TRBD1, cannot be checked with no DNA. CDR3 length equals 15 residues. Germline V gives CDR1 MGHDK, CDR2 SYGVNS.

The rearrangement joins TRBV7-3 to TRBJ2-1; the TCRdb call, TRBD2, lacks DNA for checking. Per the germline V gene, CDR1 is SGHTA and CDR2 is FQGTGA. The CDR3 sequence is 16 residues long. The CDR3 loop reads CASSSTSGGLYNEQFF.

The chain employs TRBV27 and TRBJ1-1; TCRdb gives TRBD1 as the D gene, but with no DNA this cannot be confirmed. The CDR3 runs to 13 residues. Germline values: CDR1 MNHEY, CDR2 SMNVEV (reference sequence). The CDR3 protein is CASSVTGNTEAFF.

The rearrangement uses TRBV11-2 and TRBJ1-1. The CDR3 is made up of 13 amino acids. CDR1 is SGHAT and CDR2 is FQNNGV in the germline V gene. The CDR3: CASSSFWNTEAFF.

In terms of frequency, this clonotype is medium-sized. This chain joins TRBV30 and TRBJ2-1. The CDR3 consists of 17 residues. Germline CDR1 reads GTSNPN; CDR2 reads SVGIG (reference sequence). CDR3 protein: CAWSVAPQGLGRNEQFF.

This clonotype is deemed medium-sized by its frequency. The CDR3 spells CASSLSTSGRTDTQYF. V usage is TRBV7-6 and J usage is TRBJ2-3; the D call of TRBD2 rests on TCRdb alone, since no DNA is present to check it. Looked up from germline, CDR1 is SGHVS and CDR2 is FNYEAQ. The CDR3 length is 16 residues.

The chain has TRBV7-9 and TRBJ1-1; the D call of TRBD1 rests on TCRdb alone, since no DNA is present to check it. CDR3 length equals 14 residues. The germline V gene encodes CDR1 SEHNR and CDR2 FQNEAQ (reference sequence). CDR3 region: CASSLGQGMGEAFF.

This clonotype is medium-sized by frequency. The V and J genes are TRBV6-5 and TRBJ1-1; absent DNA, TCRdb's TRBD1 call cannot be checked. CDR1 and CDR2 (germline): MNHEY, SVGAGI. The CDR3 covers 14 residues. The CDR3 protein is CASRVTGRNTEAFF.

Considering frequency, this clonotype is medium-sized. This chain links TRBV7-2 with TRBJ2-5; the D call of TRBD2 rests on TCRdb alone, since no DNA is present to check it. CDR1 and CDR2 from the germline V gene are SGHTA and FQGNSA. CDR3 length equals 15 residues. The CDR3: CASSLGRFEGMTQYF.

The chain links TRBV25-1 to TRBJ2-1; without DNA, the TCRdb call of TRBD1 cannot be checked. The CDR3 runs 17 residues. Germline-derived CDR1 and CDR2 are MGHDK and SYGVNS. The CDR3 is CASSERGTGLIYNEQFF.

Frequency places this clonotype as medium-sized (0.01 to 0.1%). The V and J genes are TRBV30 and TRBJ1-1; TCRdb returns TRBD1, unconfirmable since there is no DNA. The CDR3 has 13 residues. CDR1 and CDR2 from the germline V gene are GTSNPN and SVGIG (reference sequence). CDR3 region: CAWKDRRNTEAFF. Full variable domain (outside the CDR3, taken from reference TRBV30 and TRBJ1-1): SQTIHQWPATLVQPVGSPLSLECTVEGTSNPNLYWYRQAAGRGLQLLFYSVGIGQISSEVPQNLSASRPQDRQFILSSKKLLLSDSGFYLCAWKDRRNTEAFFGQGTRLTVV.

The chain is built from TRBV23-1 and TRBJ2-1; lacking DNA, the TRBD2 call made by TCRdb goes unchecked. TRBV23-1 is annotated as an ORF whose role is uncertain. The CDR3 loop spans 15 amino acids. CDR3 protein: CASSQFMRVYNEQFF.

This clonotype is identified as medium-sized from frequency. V usage is TRBV7-9 and J usage is TRBJ2-1; as DNA is missing, the TRBD2 call by TCRdb cannot be tested. Germline V gene sequence: CDR1 SEHNR, CDR2 FQNEAQ (reference sequence). This CDR3 comprises 16 residues. The CDR3: CASSGTGTDYRHEQFF.

The V and J genes are TRBV19 and TRBJ1-1; TCRdb names TRBD1, which stays unverified in the absence of DNA. The germline V gene has CDR1 LNHDA and CDR2 SQIVND (reference sequence). CDR3 length: 13 amino acids. CDR3 residues: CASRKTENTEAFF.